This TCR beta chain was profiled in a study of blood T cells in healthy people across ages. Using a J-beta primer mix together with a sample-barcoded 5' primer, a second PCR was run for roughly 7 to 11 cycles. TCRdb re-derived calls from the 5' RACE reads in MiXCR, one entry per CDR3 protein. The sample contains fewer than 2 million distinct CDR3 sequences, roughly two fifths of which appear only once. Concerning this clonotype: Its specificity is not known.

Notes on the study in general: Greater diversity and more naive CD4+ cells were seen in long-lived donors than in aged donors.

V gave up 0 bases and J gave up 4 bases, with 16 bases separating them. The germline V gene encodes CDR1 DFQATT and CDR2 SNEGSKA (reference sequence). This CDR3 has 15 amino acids. PBMCs, at least 7 million per sample, were isolated. Sample: blood. This receptor was identified in a human donor in good health. The V call is TRBV20-1, the J call TRBJ2-7; D may be TRBD1 or TRBD2 (5 bases each). In DNA form, the CDR3 reads TGCAGTGCTAGAGATCTCGGGGCAGAAACGTACGAGCAGTACTTC. It codes for CSARDLGAETYEQYF.